This TCR beta chain was documented in a study of T cell repertoires in cytomegalovirus infection. Across the whole study: Public TCR beta signatures marked donors with CMV infection and the matching HLA. Overall study findings and caveats: CMV carriers with the relevant HLA were identified by cumulative public TCR beta family frequency. The ex vivo response was dominated by HLA-C-restricted CMV-specific TCR beta clonotypes.

The germline V and J ends were trimmed by 5 bases and 4 bases, with 13 bases remaining between them. CDR3 length equals 14 residues. From germline, CDR1 is MNHNS and CDR2 SASEGT. This clonotype appeared a few times. Its antigen is currently unknown. Using its own MiXCR run on the reads, TCRdb lists one record per CDR3 protein. The data show 740,000 or so distinct CDR3 sequences, approximately 40% seen once. The sample was PBMCs. The source is a human donor in good health (CMV status not recorded). Some clones in this sample may be carry-over from other donors' samples. V is TRBV6-1 and J is TRBJ2-3; no clear D. The CDR3 sequence: CASSLRWAADTQYF. In DNA, the CDR3 is TGTGCCAGCAGTCTCCGTTGGGCAGCAGATACGCAGTATTTT.